This T cell receptor (beta chain) was captured in a study of vaccination effects on CD4 cells after COVID-19. Method: immunoSEQ multiplex PCR; TCRdb's copy keeps in-frame clones and lacks some. The repertoire consists of roughly 50,000 clones, with 79% occurring once and the leading ten covering just over 6%. Before any sequencing was done, the ViraFEST assay used viral peptide pools to expand antigen-specific CD4+ T cells. Culture lasted about ten days before CD4+ T cell isolation. Negative nucleocapsid antibody tests before and after vaccination confirmed no previous SARS-CoV-2 infection. Looked up from germline, CDR1 is SGHRS and CDR2 is YFSETQ. Trimming shortened V by 6 bases and J by 1 base, and 16 bases separated the two germline ends. The CDR3 has 15 amino acids. As to this clone: The antigen remains undetermined.

This chain links TRBV5-1 with TRBJ1-1; unclear D gene. Sequenced here: CD4+ T cells from PBMCs cultured with HCoV-OC43 spike peptides, sampled before COVID-19 vaccination. The subset is: HCoV-OC43 spike overlapping peptide pool stimulation. This TCR was recovered from a human donor who received a COVID-19 vaccine. The CDR3 here is CASTLSLVGNTEAFF. CDR3 sequence (DNA): TGCGCCAGCACCCTTTCCTTGGTCGGGAACACTGAAGCTTTCTTT.